These 2 T cell receptor beta chains originate from one sample sequenced in a study of T cells in Graves' hyperthyroidism and ophthalmopathy. TCR beta CDR3 sequences were amplified from RNA transcripts. HTBI primers were used for first-round RT-PCR of the TCR CDR3. MiXCR, applied by TCRdb to the multiplex PCR reads, yields one record per CDR3 protein. The sample lists 640,000 or so distinct CDR3 sequences, 14% to 15% occurring once. Sequenced: blood. These receptors all stem from a woman aged 40 to 55 with Graves' ophthalmopathy.

This clonotype was counted ten times or more. This chain links TRBV12-3 or TRBV12-4 with TRBJ2-7, with a tentative D call TRBD2 (6 bases). This CDR3 contains 14 residues. V lost 3 bases and J lost 5, with 14 bases in between. In DNA form, the CDR3 reads TGTGCCAGCAGTTTTGCGGGGTTGGGTGACGAGCAGTACTTC. Translating it yields CASSFAGLGDEQYF.

There are many counts of this clonotype. In nucleotides, the CDR3 is TGTGCCAGCAGTTTTTCGGGACACCGCTCTGGAAACACCATATATTTT. It encodes CASSFSGHRSGNTIYF. This chain joins TRBV28 and TRBJ1-3; TRBD1 might be the D (6 bases). The CDR3 length is 16 residues. Germline assignment: CDR1 MDHEN and CDR2 SYDVKM. Trimming removed 3 bases at V and 0 bases at J, with 12 bases between.